The 27 T cell receptor beta chains given below trace back to one sample, sequenced in a study of regulatory T cells in long-lasting Graves disease. Stated time point: persistent/refractory GD, antithyroid drugs over 5 years with positive TRAb. Preparation of the TCR library used RNA extracted from PBMCs. HTBI primers from iRepertoire and Arm-PCR of CDR3 regions yielded the TCR beta libraries. TCRdb ran MiXCR on the multiplex PCR reads and lists one entry per CDR3 protein. The repertoire holds more than 350,000 distinct CDR3 sequences, with roughly 23% as singletons. The specimen comprised peripheral blood mononuclear cells (PBMCs), sampled when the disease was refractory, from a patient treated with antithyroid drugs. All receptors derive from a female donor with Graves disease.

This clonotype was recorded a few times. In DNA form, the CDR3 reads TGTGCCAGCAGCTCACGGACTAGCGGGGGCTCTGGGGCCAACGTCCTGACTTTC. It is translated as CASSSRTSGGSGANVLTF. The V gene is TRBV9, the J gene TRBJ2-6, with 13 bases that match TRBD2. Germline trimming cut 4 bases from V and 0 bases from J; bases unmatched to any gene: 4. The CDR3 loop spans 18 amino acids. CDR1 and CDR2 from the germline V gene are SGDLS and YYNGEE.

This chain links TRBV11-2 with TRBJ1-3; no firm D call. V lost 1 base to trimming and J lost 5 bases, with 15 bases between them. The CDR3 loop spans 16 amino acids. The germline gives CDR1 SGHAT, CDR2 FQNNGV. CDR3 sequence (DNA): TGTGCCAGCAGCTTAGGCACAGAGAACGGTAGAAACACCATATATTTT. Residues: CASSLGTENGRNTIYF.

This chain links TRBV11-1 with TRBJ1-1; D gene ambiguous. This CDR3 region has 13 residues. Germline values: CDR1 SGHAT, CDR2 FQDESV (reference sequence). V lost 3 bases and J 3 bases, leaving 8 bases between the germline ends. CDR3 nucleotides: TGTGCCAGCAGCTTCTCGGGGTACACTGAAGCTTTCTTT. Translated: CASSFSGYTEAFF.

This clonotype was counted a single time. V gene TRBV28 combines with J gene TRBJ2-1; a weak D match, TRBD1 (5 bases). Per germline, CDR1 MDHEN and CDR2 SYDVKM. This CDR3 is built from 15 residues. Trimming removed 5 bases at V and 1 base at J, with 12 bases between. The DNA of the CDR3 is TGTGCCAGCAGTATGCGACAGATATCCTACAATGAGCAGTTCTTC. This encodes CASSMRQISYNEQFF.

This clonotype was picked up many times. The gene calls are TRBV28 and TRBJ2-5; a possible D gene is TRBD2 (6 bases). The CDR3 has 16 amino acids. Trimming took 4 bases from V and 3 from J, leaving 18 bases between them. The germline gives CDR1 MDHEN, CDR2 SYDVKM. The CDR3: CASSSPGSSVEETQYF. The CDR3, as DNA: TGTGCCAGCAGTTCCCCCGGGAGTAGCGTGGAAGAGACCCAGTACTTC. Variable domain in full (rest from reference TRBV28 and TRBJ2-5): DVKVTQSSRYLVKRTGEKVFLECVQDMDHENMFWYRQDPGLGLRLIYFSYDVKMKEKGDIPEGYSVSREKKERFSLILESASTNQTSMYLCASSSPGSSVEETQYFGPGTRLLVL.

Many counts were recorded for this clonotype. The rearrangement uses TRBV19 and TRBJ1-2, with D possibly being TRBD1 (5 bases). The V and J ends lost 7 bases and 4 bases respectively, with 16 bases between them. The CDR3 consists of 14 residues. The V gene's germline CDR1 is LNHDA and CDR2 SQIVND (reference sequence). CDR3 in DNA: TGTGCCAGTACAAAGGGGATGGGGCTCTATGGCTACACCTTC. Translating it yields CASTKGMGLYGYTF.

This clonotype was detected only a few times. The chain has TRBV20-1 and TRBJ2-5; a possible D gene is TRBD2 (6 bases). Germline CDR1 is DFQATT and CDR2 is SNEGSKA (reference sequence). Trimming took 5 bases from V and 5 from J, leaving 18 bases between them. The CDR3 has 14 residues. The chain's CDR3 is CSAPDSASVETQYF. CDR3 sequence (DNA): TGCAGTGCTCCGGACTCCGCTAGCGTGGAGACCCAGTACTTC.

The chain has TRBV24-1 and TRBJ2-7; 12 positions agree with TRBD1. The germline gives CDR1 KGHDR, CDR2 SFDVKD. The CDR3 spans 15 residues. The ends lost 4 bases at V and 3 bases at J; junction bases unmatched: 3. The CDR3 coding sequence is TGTGCCACCAGTGAGGGGACAGGGGGCTTCTACGAGCAGTACTTC. Translating gives CATSEGTGGFYEQYF.

This clonotype was seen just once. A much bigger clone sits one base away, suggesting this may be a read error. This sequence joins TRBV18 and TRBJ2-5; the match to TRBD2 covers 9 bases. This CDR3 comprises 16 residues. The germline gives CDR1 KGHSH, CDR2 LQKENI. The CDR3 here is CAGSPSAGGNQETQYF. The CDR3 region has the DNA TGTGCCGGCTCACCATCGGCGGGAGGGAACCAAGAGACCCAGTACTTC.

This clonotype was recorded many times. The chain couples TRBV28 to TRBJ1-1, with D perhaps matching TRBD1 (5 bases). The V end was cut by 10 bases, the J end by 4 bases, with 16 bases between. The CDR3 spans 13 residues. From germline, CDR1 is MDHEN and CDR2 SYDVKM. The CDR3 reads CATRWAGRTEAFF. CDR3 sequence (DNA): TGTGCCACAAGGTGGGCAGGGCGCACTGAAGCTTTCTTT. The variable domain in full, with the rest retrieved from reference TRBV28 and TRBJ1-1, is DVKVTQSSRYLVKRTGEKVFLECVQDMDHENMFWYRQDPGLGLRLIYFSYDVKMKEKGDIPEGYSVSREKKERFSLILESASTNQTSMYLCATRWAGRTEAFFGQGTRLTVV.

Ten or more counts support this clonotype. The chain uses TRBV10-3 and TRBJ2-5; D may be TRBD1 (6 bases). CDR1 and CDR2 from the germline V gene are ENHRY and SYGVKD. Deletions cut 0 bases from V and 4 bases from J, with 9 bases between. This CDR3 contains 14 residues. Here the CDR3 DNA reads TGTGCCATCAGTGAGTCGGGGGCCCCAGAGACCCAGTACTTC. Translated, it gives CAISESGAPETQYF.

The chain employs TRBV7-9 and TRBJ2-6, with TRBD2 as a possible D gene (5 bases). This CDR3 has 15 amino acids. Germline CDR1 and CDR2: SEHNR and FQNEAQ (reference sequence). With 2 bases removed from V and 4 bases from J, the gap between germline ends came to 9 bases. DNA of the CDR3: TGTGCCAGCAGCTTAACGGGGTTGGGGGCCAACGTCCTGACTTTC. It is translated as CASSLTGLGANVLTF.

The chain uses TRBV11-2 and TRBJ2-6; D not certain. Trimming removed 2 bases from V and 0 bases from J, with 5 bases in between. CDR1 is SGHAT and CDR2 is FQNNGV in the germline V gene. The CDR3 loop spans 15 amino acids. This CDR3 is CASSLKGSGANVLTF. The CDR3 DNA sequence: TGTGCCAGCAGCTTAAAAGGCTCTGGGGCCAACGTCCTGACTTTC.

The rearrangement links TRBV4-1 to TRBJ2-1; 13 bases agree with TRBD2. The germline V gene has CDR1 MGHRA and CDR2 YSYEKL. CDR3 length: 16 residues. The V gene end was trimmed by 5 bases and the J gene end by 7 bases; junction bases not matched to a gene: 8. CDR3 in amino acids: CASSLPLAGGLNEQFF. DNA for the CDR3: TGCGCCAGCAGCTTACCACTAGCGGGAGGGTTGAATGAGCAGTTCTTC.

This clonotype has only a few counts. The chain uses TRBV28 and TRBJ1-1, with D perhaps TRBD1 (6 bases). Germline assignment: CDR1 MDHEN and CDR2 SYDVKM. V lost 4 bases, J lost 11 bases, and 14 bases lay in between. The CDR3 is 12 amino acids. In nucleotides, the CDR3 is TGTGCCAGCAGTTCAAACAGGGCGGGCGCTTTCTTT. This sequence encodes CASSSNRAGAFF.

In regard to this clonotype: This could be a read error, since a much larger clone is one nucleotide away. The J gene is TRBJ2-6, the V gene TRBV2; 8 bases are shared with TRBD1. J gave up 3 bases and V 6 bases, and 7 bases lay outside the gene matches. CDR1 SNHLY and CDR2 FYNNEI come from the germline V gene. The CDR3 contains 16 residues. CDR3 DNA sequence: TGTGCCAGCAGCGGGGACAGGCAAAATGGGGCCAACGTCCTGACTTTC. Its protein product is CASSGDRQNGANVLTF.

This clonotype was picked up many times. The chain recombines TRBV29-1 with TRBJ2-7; 11 bases match TRBD2. The J segment lost 2 bases and the V segment lost 1 base, leaving 1 base of the junction unmatched. The CDR3 contains 14 residues. Germline-derived CDR1 and CDR2 are SQVTM and ANQGSEA. CDR3 nucleotide sequence: TGCAGCGTTGAAGGACTAGCGGGGACCTACGAGCAGTACTTC. Translated, it gives CSVEGLAGTYEQYF.

This clonotype showed up just a few times. The J gene is TRBJ2-5, the V gene TRBV5-6; unclear D gene. The germline gives CDR1 SGHDT, CDR2 YYEEEE. CDR3 length equals 12 residues. Trimming left V 3 bases short and J 5 bases short, with 8 bases between. CDR3 in amino acids: CASSSWYETQYF. The CDR3 bases are TGTGCCAGCAGCTCCTGGTACGAGACCCAGTACTTC.

In this sample, this clonotype turned up a few times. The chain couples TRBV11-1 to TRBJ2-2; TRBD2 aligns across 10 bases. The junction had 8 bases not matched to a gene; V was cut back by 5 bases and J by 2 bases. CDR1 is SGHAT, CDR2 FQDESV, per germline (reference sequence). The CDR3 spans 17 residues. The CDR3 sequence is CASSLGLAALNTGELFF. CDR3 DNA sequence: TGTGCCAGCAGCCTAGGACTAGCGGCTTTAAACACCGGGGAGCTGTTTTTT. The full variable domain, with the rest looked up from reference TRBV11-1 and TRBJ2-2, is EAEVAQSPRYKITEKSQAVAFWCDPISGHATLYWYRQILGQGPELLVQFQDESVVDDSQLPKDRFSAERLKGVDSTLKIQPAELGDSAMYLCASSLGLAALNTGELFFGEGSRLTVL.

About this clonotype: A much larger clone differs from this one at a single base, so this may be a read error. The V and J genes are TRBV12-3 or TRBV12-4 and TRBJ2-2, with 7 bases that match TRBD2. V lost 3 bases and J lost 6; bases outside the gene matches: 4. The CDR3 spans 14 residues. The DNA for the CDR3 is TGTGCCAGCAGTTTTGGCGGGAGCGCCGGGGAGCTGTTTTTT. Protein product: CASSFGGSAGELFF.

This clonotype has at least ten counts. This chain uses TRBV28 with TRBJ2-7; 8 bases line up with TRBD1. With V trimmed by 3 bases and J by 2 bases, 6 bases remained unmatched. Germline assignment: CDR1 MDHEN and CDR2 SYDVKM. The CDR3 covers 15 residues. Written as DNA, the CDR3 is TGTGCCAGCAGTTTCGTGGACAGGGTAACCTACGAGCAGTACTTC. Translation: CASSFVDRVTYEQYF. The full variable domain, with the rest looked up from reference TRBV28 and TRBJ2-7, is DVKVTQSSRYLVKRTGEKVFLECVQDMDHENMFWYRQDPGLGLRLIYFSYDVKMKEKGDIPEGYSVSREKKERFSLILESASTNQTSMYLCASSFVDRVTYEQYFGPGTRLTVT.

This clonotype was seen at least ten times. The chain carries TRBV28 and TRBJ1-1; TRBD1 is a possible D gene (6 bases). The CDR3 spans 15 residues. Trimming shortened V by 4 bases and J by 0 bases, and 12 bases separated the two germline ends. Looked up from germline, CDR1 is MDHEN and CDR2 is SYDVKM. CDR3 in DNA: TGTGCCAGCAGTTCCCCAGGGGAGCTGAACACTGAAGCTTTCTTT. The encoded protein is CASSSPGELNTEAFF. Full variable domain (outside the CDR3, taken from reference TRBV28 and TRBJ1-1): DVKVTQSSRYLVKRTGEKVFLECVQDMDHENMFWYRQDPGLGLRLIYFSYDVKMKEKGDIPEGYSVSREKKERFSLILESASTNQTSMYLCASSSPGELNTEAFFGQGTRLTVV.

The chain has TRBV12-3 or TRBV12-4 and TRBJ1-1, with a weak D call TRBD1 (5 bases). The V end lost 6 bases, the J end lost 0 bases, and 17 bases lay between the germline ends. The CDR3 totals 16 residues. Here the CDR3 reads CASRFSEGPMNTEAFF. The CDR3 DNA follows: TGTGCCAGCAGGTTCTCGGAGGGACCTATGAACACTGAAGCTTTCTTT.

This clonotype was counted many times. This chain connects TRBV20-1 to TRBJ2-5; the match to TRBD2 covers 13 bases. Germline V CDR1 and CDR2: DFQATT, SNEGSKA (reference sequence). The V and J ends lost 6 bases and 4 bases, in that order; junction bases with no gene match: 8. This CDR3 spans 15 amino acids. CDR3 DNA sequence: TGCAGTGCAGGACTAGCGGGAGCCACGGGAGAGACCCAGTACTTC. Translated, it gives CSAGLAGATGETQYF.

The rearrangement joins TRBV6-5 to TRBJ2-2; TRBD1 matches 7 bases. Germline V gives CDR1 MNHEY, CDR2 SVGAGI. The CDR3 has 15 amino acids. V shed 3 bases and J 5 bases; nucleotides not matched to a gene: 6. The chain's CDR3 is CASSYSQQGTGELFF. The CDR3 DNA is TGTGCCAGCAGTTATTCACAACAGGGGACCGGGGAGCTGTTTTTT.

This clonotype was counted many times. The J gene is TRBJ2-7, the V gene TRBV28; D might be TRBD1 (5 bases). This CDR3 is built from 12 residues. Germline-derived CDR1 and CDR2 are MDHEN and SYDVKM. V lost 5 bases and J 4 bases, leaving 9 bases between the germline ends. The CDR3 loop is CASSITGYEQYF. The CDR3 DNA reads as TGTGCCAGCAGTATTACAGGATACGAGCAGTACTTC. Full variable domain (outside the CDR3, taken from reference TRBV28 and TRBJ2-7): DVKVTQSSRYLVKRTGEKVFLECVQDMDHENMFWYRQDPGLGLRLIYFSYDVKMKEKGDIPEGYSVSREKKERFSLILESASTNQTSMYLCASSITGYEQYFGPGTRLTVT.

V is TRBV6-1 and J is TRBJ2-3, with 10 bases that match TRBD2. Germline lookup yields CDR1 MNHNS and CDR2 SASEGT. The CDR3 covers 17 residues. J was trimmed by 2 bases and V by 6 bases; bases with no gene match: 11. The CDR3 is CASSRTSGRTYTDTQYF. The CDR3 nucleotides read TGTGCCAGCAGCCGGACTAGCGGTCGTACCTACACAGATACGCAGTATTTT.